Listed below are T cell receptor beta chains from one sample, sequenced in a study of post-analysis software for immune sequencing data. TCRdb re-called the PCR reads with MiXCR, one entry per CDR3 protein. The sample contains fewer than 850,000 distinct CDR3 sequences, about 27% of which appear only once. Sample: blood. The receptors were sampled from a girl aged 5-17 years with multiple sclerosis. Both conserved end residues are trimmed from each CDR3. Clone size is not always given. Where it is, it says once, few, many or a class for expanded clones.

j_call	clone_size	v_call	cdr3_aa
TRBJ2-5	few	TRBV6-5	ASSWAPGFGQETQY
TRBJ2-1	NA	TRBV27	ASSNGGSRIISYNEQF
TRBJ1-2	NA	TRBV7-9	ASSPPPLGASNYGYT
TRBJ2-5	NA	TRBV20-1	SAPGQQETQY
TRBJ2-5	NA	TRBV20-1	SARQAGQETQY
TRBJ2-4	many	TRBV4-3	ASSQDRASGSRLSNIQY
TRBJ1-5	few	TRBV28	ASSLNRGDQPQH
TRBJ2-2	NA	TRBV29-1	SVAPIGSTGELF
TRBJ2-4	few	TRBV5-1	ASSPGVDLAKNIQY
TRBJ1-1	once	TRBV21-1	ASASTNIRDAKAF
TRBJ1-5	once	TRBV20-1	SALIADRPRRPQH
TRBJ2-1	NA	TRBV6-5	ASSQRVDEQF
TRBJ2-7	few	TRBV9	ASSVGQGHSYEQY
TRBJ2-5	once	TRBV5-1	ASSLGRTDGQY
TRBJ2-4	few	TRBV7-9	ASSHTGALLAKNIQY
TRBJ2-7	NA	TRBV4-1	ASSQESGTGTSYEQY
TRBJ2-7	many	TRBV25-1	ASSVGSSYEQY
TRBJ1-2	few	TRBV20-1	SADNRDRGSGGYT
TRBJ2-6	NA	TRBV7-9	ASPTGVSGANVLT
TRBJ2-7	NA	TRBV29-1	SVRGYGYEQY
TRBJ2-4	NA	TRBV28	ASSYRTSGLAKNIQY
TRBJ1-2	NA	TRBV28	ASSFVDREYGGYT
TRBJ2-5	NA	TRBV10-3	ANKETQY
TRBJ2-3	once	TRBV3-1	ASTTGGTDTQY
TRBJ2-7	NA	TRBV7-9	ASSLGDRRSSYEQY
TRBJ1-1	NA	TRBV20-1	SAGSFTGPTEAF
NA	few	TRBV6-1	ASSELGGQETQY
TRBJ2-1	NA	TRBV7-2	ASRQGQGSHNEQF
TRBJ1-4	few	TRBV15	ATSREQGPTNEKLF
TRBJ1-1	NA	TRBV6-1	ANGRVGVNTEAF
TRBJ2-7	NA	TRBV20-1	SARNQGLTTITEQY
TRBJ2-5	NA	TRBV10-3	AIRGTSGLQETQY
TRBJ2-3	few	TRBV18	ASSPSIKGQGTDTQY
TRBJ2-1	NA	TRBV12-3/TRBV12-4	ASSRTLHEQF
TRBJ2-5	NA	TRBV5-5	ASRLGRHLGETQY
TRBJ2-3	few	TRBV7-2	ASSLRTADTQY
TRBJ2-5	NA	TRBV7-6	ASSFPGTGVRETQY
TRBJ2-7	few	TRBV24-1	ATSGRGTSGLYEQY
TRBJ2-1	few	TRBV6-5	AGSYGAGTYNEQF
TRBJ1-2	few	TRBV6-5	ASSYHGATGGEGYT
TRBJ2-7	few	TRBV6-1	ASRAREWEQY
TRBJ2-7	NA	TRBV18	ASSLTSGRKEQY
TRBJ2-5	NA	TRBV4-1	ASSQVKGQETQY
NA	NA	TRBV20-1	SARRGQGAREQY
TRBJ2-3	NA	TRBV6-5	ASSYSLAGGPDTQY
TRBJ1-2	NA	TRBV28	ASRPNRAGYT
TRBJ2-5	many	TRBV10-3	AIGPQETQY
NA	NA	TRBV24-1	ATSDESSYNEQY
TRBJ1-1	NA	TRBV5-1	ASSFAGKTEAF
TRBJ2-3	NA	TRBV28	ASSLIERGITDTQY
TRBJ2-7	few	TRBV2	ASRDSPGREQY